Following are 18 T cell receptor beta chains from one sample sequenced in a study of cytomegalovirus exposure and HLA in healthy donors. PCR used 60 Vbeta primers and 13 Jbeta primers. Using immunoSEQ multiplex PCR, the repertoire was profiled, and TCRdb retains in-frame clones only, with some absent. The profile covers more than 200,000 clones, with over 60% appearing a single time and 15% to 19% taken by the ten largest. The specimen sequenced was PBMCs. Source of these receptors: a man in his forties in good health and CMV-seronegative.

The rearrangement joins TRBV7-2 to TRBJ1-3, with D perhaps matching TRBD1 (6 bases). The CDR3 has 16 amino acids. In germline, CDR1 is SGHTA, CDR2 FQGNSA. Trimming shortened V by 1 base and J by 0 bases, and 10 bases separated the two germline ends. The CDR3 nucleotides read TGTGCCAGCAGCTTAGTGAGGGGGACCTCTGGAAACACCATATATTTT. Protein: CASSLVRGTSGNTIYF.

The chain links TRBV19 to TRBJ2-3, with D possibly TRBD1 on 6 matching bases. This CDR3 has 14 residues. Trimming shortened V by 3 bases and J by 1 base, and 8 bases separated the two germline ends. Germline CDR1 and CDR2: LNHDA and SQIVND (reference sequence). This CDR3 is CASSIRQGTDTQYF. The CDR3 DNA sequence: TGTGCCAGTAGTATCCGACAGGGCACAGATACGCAGTATTTT.

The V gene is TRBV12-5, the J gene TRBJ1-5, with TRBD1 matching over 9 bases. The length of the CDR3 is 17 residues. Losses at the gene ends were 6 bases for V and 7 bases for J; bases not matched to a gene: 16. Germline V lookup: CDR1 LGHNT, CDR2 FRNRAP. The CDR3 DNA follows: TGTGCTAGTGGAAAAACCCTCCGGGACAGGGATGGACAGCCCCAGCATTTT. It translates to CASGKTLRDRDGQPQHF.

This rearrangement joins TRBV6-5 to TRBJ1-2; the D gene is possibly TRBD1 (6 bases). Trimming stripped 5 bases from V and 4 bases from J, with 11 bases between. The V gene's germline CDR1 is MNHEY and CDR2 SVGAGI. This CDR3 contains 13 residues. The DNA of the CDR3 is TGTGCCAGCAGTGGGCAGGGGTTCTATGGCTACACCTTC. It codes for CASSGQGFYGYTF.

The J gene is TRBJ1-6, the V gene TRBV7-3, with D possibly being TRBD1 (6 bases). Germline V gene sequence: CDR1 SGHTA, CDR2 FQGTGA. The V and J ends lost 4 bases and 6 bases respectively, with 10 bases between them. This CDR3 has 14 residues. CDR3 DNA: TGTGCCAGCAGCTCTCAGGGGAGTAATTCACCCCTCCACTTT. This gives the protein CASSSQGSNSPLHF. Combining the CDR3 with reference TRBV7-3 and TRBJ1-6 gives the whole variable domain GAGVSQTPSNKVTEKGKYVELRCDPISGHTALYWYRQSLGQGPEFLIYFQGTGAADDSGLPNDRFFAVRPEGSVSTLKIQRTERGDSAVYLCASSSQGSNSPLHFGNGTRLTVT.

The CDR3 coding sequence is TGTGCCACCAGCAGAGCTAGCGGGGGCCGAGAGACCCAGTACTTC. Translating gives CATSRASGGRETQYF. The V call is TRBV15, the J call TRBJ2-5, with 10 bases fitting TRBD2. V was pared by 1 base and J by 4 bases, with 3 bases of the junction left unmatched. Germline CDR1 reads LNHNV; CDR2 reads YYDKDF (reference sequence). The length of the CDR3 is 15 residues.

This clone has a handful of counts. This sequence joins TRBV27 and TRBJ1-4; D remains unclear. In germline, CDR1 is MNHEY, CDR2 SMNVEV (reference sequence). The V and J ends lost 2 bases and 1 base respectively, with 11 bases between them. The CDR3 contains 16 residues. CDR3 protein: CASSLMTSGTNEKLFF. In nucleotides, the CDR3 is TGTGCCAGCAGTTTAATGACATCAGGAACTAATGAAAAACTGTTTTTT.

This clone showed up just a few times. Here the CDR3 DNA reads TGCGCCAGCAGCCAAGCGGGAGGGCCCACAGATACGCAGTATTTT. Translated: CASSQAGGPTDTQYF. The genes are TRBV4-1 and TRBJ2-3, with TRBD2 identical over 8 bases. CDR1 and CDR2 (germline): MGHRA, YSYEKL. J was trimmed by 2 bases and V by 1 base; bases with no gene match: 2. This CDR3 contains 15 residues.

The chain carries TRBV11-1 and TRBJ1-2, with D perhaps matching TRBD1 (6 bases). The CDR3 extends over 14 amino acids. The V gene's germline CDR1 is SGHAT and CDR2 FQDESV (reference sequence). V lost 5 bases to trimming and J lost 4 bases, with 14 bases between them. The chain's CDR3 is CASSLQLGGYGYTF. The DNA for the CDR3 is TGTGCCAGCAGCCTGCAGCTAGGGGGCTATGGCTACACCTTC.

CDR3 protein: CASSYFTRLPGTGELFF. CDR3 DNA sequence: TGTGCCAGCAGTTACTTTACGCGTCTCCCGGGCACCGGGGAGCTGTTTTTT. This sequence joins TRBV6-8 and TRBJ2-2; D uncertain. The CDR3 length is 17 residues. From germline, CDR1 is MNHGY and CDR2 SAAAGT. The ends were cut back, 1 base at V and 4 bases at J, with 16 bases in the middle.

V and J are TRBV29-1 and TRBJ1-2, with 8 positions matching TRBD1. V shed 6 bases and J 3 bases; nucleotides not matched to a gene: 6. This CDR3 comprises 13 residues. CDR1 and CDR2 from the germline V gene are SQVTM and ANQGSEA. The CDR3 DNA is TGCAGCGTCGGTGGACAGGGTGACTATGGCTACACCTTC. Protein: CSVGGQGDYGYTF.

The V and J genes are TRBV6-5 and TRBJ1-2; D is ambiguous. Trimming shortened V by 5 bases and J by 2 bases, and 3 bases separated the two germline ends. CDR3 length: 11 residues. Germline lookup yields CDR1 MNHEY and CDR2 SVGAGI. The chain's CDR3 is CASSQNYGYTF. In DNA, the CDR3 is TGTGCCAGCAGTCAGAACTATGGCTACACCTTC.

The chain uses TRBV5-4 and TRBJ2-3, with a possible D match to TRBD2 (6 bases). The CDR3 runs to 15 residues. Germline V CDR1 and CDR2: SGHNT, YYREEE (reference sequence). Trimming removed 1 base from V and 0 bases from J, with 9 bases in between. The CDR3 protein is CASSLPGTSTDTQYF. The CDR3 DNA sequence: TGTGCCAGCAGCTTGCCGGGGACTAGCACAGATACGCAGTATTTT.

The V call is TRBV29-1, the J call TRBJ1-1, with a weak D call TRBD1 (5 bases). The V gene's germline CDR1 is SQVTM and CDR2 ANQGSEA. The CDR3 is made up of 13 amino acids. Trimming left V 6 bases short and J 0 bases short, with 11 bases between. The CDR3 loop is CSVATGLNTEAFF. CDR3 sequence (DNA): TGCAGCGTGGCAACAGGCTTGAACACTGAAGCTTTCTTT.

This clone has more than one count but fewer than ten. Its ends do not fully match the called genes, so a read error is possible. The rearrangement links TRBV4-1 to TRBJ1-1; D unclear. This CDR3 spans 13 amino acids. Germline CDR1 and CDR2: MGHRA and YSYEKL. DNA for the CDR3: TGCGCCAGCAGCCAAGATACCGACACCCTTCCCTCTTTT. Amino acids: CASSQDTDTLPSF.

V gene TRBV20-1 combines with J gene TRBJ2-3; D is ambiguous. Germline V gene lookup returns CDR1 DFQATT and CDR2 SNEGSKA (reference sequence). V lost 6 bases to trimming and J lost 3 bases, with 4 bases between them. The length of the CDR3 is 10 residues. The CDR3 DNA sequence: TGCAGTGCCGGGACAGATACGCAGTATTTT. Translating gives CSAGTDTQYF.

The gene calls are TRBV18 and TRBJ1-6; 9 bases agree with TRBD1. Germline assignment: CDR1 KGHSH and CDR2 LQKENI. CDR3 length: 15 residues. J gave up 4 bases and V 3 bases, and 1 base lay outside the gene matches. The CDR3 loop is CASSPGTGYNSPLHF. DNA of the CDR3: TGTGCCAGCTCACCCGGGACAGGGTATAATTCACCCCTCCACTTT.

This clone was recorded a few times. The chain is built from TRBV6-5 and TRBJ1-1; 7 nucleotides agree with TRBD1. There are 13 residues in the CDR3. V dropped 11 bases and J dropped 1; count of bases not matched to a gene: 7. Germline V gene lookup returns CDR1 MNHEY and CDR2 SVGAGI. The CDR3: CAAGQGENTEAFF. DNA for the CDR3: TGTGCCGCAGGTCAGGGGGAGAACACTGAAGCTTTCTTT.